This TCR beta chain appears in the sequencing data of a study of blood T cell repertoires in COVID-19. Recovered Cohort 3 donors showed two negative PCRs, clearance, or symptom resolution. The assay was immunoSEQ multiplex PCR, and TCRdb's table has in-frame clones only and misses some. The sample lists 200,000 to 300,000 clones; around nine tenths were seen once. The germline V gene has CDR1 LNHDA and CDR2 SQIVND (reference sequence). CDR3 length equals 14 residues. V was cut by 7 bases and J by 10 bases, with 22 bases left in between. V gene TRBV19 combines with J gene TRBJ1-1; possible D gene TRBD1, 5 bases. The clonotype was recovered from a woman in her late teens or twenties who had recovered from COVID-19. The sequenced sample consisted of PBMCs or T cells enriched from blood (not recorded which). CDR3 coding DNA: TGTGCCAGTATCATGACAGCGCTCGGGGGTCGAGCTTTCTTT. Translating it yields CASIMTALGGRAFF.